One sample yielded the 19 T cell receptor beta chains listed below, sequenced in a study of T cell responses to AZD1222 COVID-19 vaccine. Measured with immunoSEQ multiplex PCR; TCRdb has only the in-frame clones, and not every one. The profile shows 150,000 or so clones, 65% to 90% of them singletons. The sample consisted of peripheral blood, taken on day 0 of AZD1222 vaccination. These receptor sequences come from an adult in good health.

This rearrangement joins TRBV14 to TRBJ2-5, with TRBD1 identical over 9 bases. V lost 2 bases to trimming and J lost 5 bases; unmatched junction nucleotides: 3. This CDR3 is 14 amino acids long. Germline assignment: CDR1 SGHDN and CDR2 FVKESK. This CDR3 reads CASSQLGQGETQYF. Written as DNA, the CDR3 is TGTGCCAGCAGCCAACTAGGACAGGGGGAGACCCAGTACTTC. Full variable domain (remainder filled in from reference TRBV14 and TRBJ2-5): EAGVTQFPSHSVIEKGQTVTLRCDPISGHDNLYWYRRVMGKEIKFLLHFVKESKQDESGMPNNRFLAERTGGTYSTLKVQPAELEDSGVYFCASSQLGQGETQYFGPGTRLLVL.

The chain has TRBV6-6 and TRBJ2-7; 11 nucleotides agree with TRBD1. Per the germline V gene, CDR1 is MNHNY and CDR2 is SVGAGI (reference sequence). J lost 5 bases, V lost 6 bases, and 6 bases had no gene match. The CDR3 runs to 14 residues. The chain's CDR3 is CASRWGQGGNEQYF. The CDR3 DNA sequence: TGTGCCAGCAGATGGGGACAGGGGGGCAACGAGCAGTACTTC.

The rearrangement joins TRBV3-1 (or the pseudogene TRBV3-2) to TRBJ1-1; D is perhaps TRBD1 (6 bases). Germline V lookup: CDR1 LGHDT, CDR2 YNNKEL (reference sequence). Deletions cut 10 bases from V and 2 bases from J, with 11 bases between. This CDR3 contains 12 residues. CDR3 sequence (DNA): TGTGCCACTCAGGACAGCAACACTGAAGCTTTCTTT. Amino acid sequence: CATQDSNTEAFF.

The rearrangement links TRBV5-6 to TRBJ1-4; 7 bases agree with TRBD1. This CDR3 has 12 residues. Germline CDR1 is SGHDT and CDR2 is YYEEEE. The V and J ends lost 4 bases and 7 bases, in that order; junction bases with no gene match: 1. The CDR3 DNA sequence: TGTGCCAGCAGCCAGGGGGTTGAAAAACTGTTTTTT. It yields the protein CASSQGVEKLFF.

The CDR3: CASCRAEVWQPQHF. CDR3 nucleotide sequence: TGTGCCAGCTGCCGGGCGGAGGTTTGGCAGCCCCAGCATTTT. The chain has TRBV6-4 and TRBJ1-5; D call uncertain. This CDR3 is 14 amino acids long. The ends were cut back, 8 bases at V and 7 bases at J, with 18 bases in the middle. Looked up from germline, CDR1 is MRHNA and CDR2 is SNTAGT.

The chain carries TRBV2 and TRBJ1-5, with 11 bases matching TRBD1. This CDR3 region has 15 residues. Germline trimming cut 6 bases from V and 4 bases from J; bases unmatched to any gene: 5. CDR1 SNHLY and CDR2 FYNNEI come from the germline V gene. CDR3 region: CASRGTGGPNQPQHF. CDR3 coding DNA: TGTGCCAGCAGAGGGACAGGGGGTCCTAATCAGCCCCAGCATTTT. The entire variable domain, with the rest obtained from reference TRBV2 and TRBJ1-5, is as follows: EPEVTQTPSHQVTQMGQEVILRCVPISNHLYFYWYRQILGQKVEFLVSFYNNEISEKSEIFDDQFSVERPDGSNFTLKIRSTKLEDSAMYFCASRGTGGPNQPQHFGDGTRLSIL.

This clone was recorded only once. The gene calls are TRBV6-1 and TRBJ2-6, with unresolved D. The germline CDR1 and CDR2 sequences are MNHNS and SASEGT. This CDR3 is built from 14 residues. V was shortened by 4 bases and J by 0 bases, with 4 bases between the two germline ends. CDR3 sequence (DNA): TGTGCCAGCAGTGTAGCCTCTGGGGCCAACGTCCTGACTTTC. This sequence encodes CASSVASGANVLTF.

V is TRBV5-1 and J is TRBJ1-2; D possibly corresponds to TRBD1 (5 bases). The germline V gene encodes CDR1 SGHRS and CDR2 YFSETQ. V lost 7 bases, J lost 7 bases, and 14 bases lay in between. CDR3 length equals 12 residues. CDR3 sequence reads: CASRPRGGGYTF. As DNA, the CDR3 is TGCGCCAGCCGGCCGCGGGGGGGTGGCTACACCTTC.

J is TRBJ1-2 and V is TRBV7-2; the match to TRBD1 covers 7 bases. The junction had 8 bases not matched to a gene; V was cut back by 7 bases and J by 3 bases. Germline CDR1 SGHTA, CDR2 FQGNSA. The CDR3 runs 14 residues. DNA for the CDR3: TGTGCCAGCACCCCCAGGGGGGCCGACTATGGCTACACCTTC. Protein sequence: CASTPRGADYGYTF.

J is TRBJ2-1 and V is TRBV5-1; D perhaps matches TRBD1 (5 bases). The CDR3 loop spans 14 amino acids. Germline CDR1 reads SGHRS; CDR2 reads YFSETQ. Trimming pared 4 bases from V and 8 bases from J, leaving 16 bases between. The CDR3 nucleotides read TGCGCCAGCAGCCTACAGCCAGGGAACGATGAGCAGTTCTTC. Amino acid sequence: CASSLQPGNDEQFF.

This clone turned up a few times. Compared with germline, one end of the junction differs, possibly owing to a read error. The genes are TRBV3-1 (or the pseudogene TRBV3-2) and TRBJ2-5, with 12 bases lining up with TRBD2. Looked up from germline, CDR1 is LGHDT and CDR2 is YNNKEL (reference sequence). The CDR3 consists of 14 residues. The CDR3 DNA follows: TGTGCCAGCATCCAAGCTAGCGGGGGGGGCGTTCAGTACTTC. Protein sequence: CASIQASGGGVQYF.

This sequence joins TRBV5-1 and TRBJ2-2, with D perhaps assigned TRBD1 or TRBD2 (6 bases each). CDR3 length: 15 amino acids. Trimming left V 4 bases short and J 2 bases short, with 12 bases between. CDR1 and CDR2 from the germline V gene are SGHRS and YFSETQ. The CDR3, as DNA: TGCGCCAGCAGCCAGGGGACTCCTAACACCGGGGAGCTGTTTTTT. It yields the protein CASSQGTPNTGELFF. Full variable domain (rest looked up from reference TRBV5-1 and TRBJ2-2): KAGVTQTPRYLIKTRGQQVTLSCSPISGHRSVSWYQQTPGQGLQFLFEYFSETQRNKGNFPGRFSGRQFSNSRSEMNVSTLELGDSALYLCASSQGTPNTGELFFGEGSRLTVL.

The chain has TRBV13 and TRBJ2-7; the match to TRBD1 covers 8 bases. The germline gives CDR1 PRHDT, CDR2 FYEKMQ (reference sequence). V gave up 6 bases and J gave up 2 bases; unmatched junction bases: 0. This CDR3 has 12 residues. The chain's CDR3 is CASRGQAYEQYF. CDR3 nucleotide sequence: TGTGCCAGCAGGGGACAGGCCTACGAGCAGTACTTC.

In nucleotides, the CDR3 is TGTGCCAGCAGCTTAGGAAGGACTCTCCCCGGGGAGCTGTTTTTT. As protein: CASSLGRTLPGELFF. The V and J genes are TRBV7-9 and TRBJ2-2; a weak D match, TRBD2 (5 bases). Germline V gene data show CDR1 as SEHNR and CDR2 as FQNEAQ (reference sequence). V lost 1 base, J lost 6 bases, and 12 bases lay in between. This CDR3 has 15 amino acids.

The chain is built from TRBV19 and TRBJ2-7; the D is unclear. Deletions cut 3 bases from V and 2 bases from J, with 8 bases between. This CDR3 has 13 residues. The V gene's germline CDR1 is LNHDA and CDR2 SQIVND (reference sequence). The CDR3 nucleotides are TGTGCCAGTAGTATGGACGGAACCTACGAGCAGTACTTC. It codes for CASSMDGTYEQYF.

The chain has TRBV3-1 (or the pseudogene TRBV3-2) and TRBJ2-3, with D perhaps TRBD1 (6 bases). Trimming shortened V by 8 bases and J by 3 bases, and 9 bases separated the two germline ends. The CDR3 is 12 amino acids. CDR1 and CDR2 (germline): LGHDT, YNNKEL (reference sequence). This CDR3 reads CASRGQTDTQYF. CDR3 DNA: TGTGCCAGCCGAGGACAGACAGATACGCAGTATTTT.

J is TRBJ2-1 and V is TRBV3-1 (or the pseudogene TRBV3-2); no firm D call. Trimming cost V 4 bases and J 8 bases, with 9 bases left between them. This CDR3 contains 12 residues. The germline gives CDR1 LGHDT, CDR2 YNNKEL (reference sequence). Written as DNA, the CDR3 is TGTGCCAGCAGCCTTATGGCCCATGAGCAGTTCTTC. Translation: CASSLMAHEQFF.

This clone was counted a few times. This chain uses TRBV2 with TRBJ1-6; 7 bases fit TRBD1. This CDR3 is built from 17 residues. V shed 8 bases and J 0 bases; nucleotides not matched to a gene: 10. Germline-derived CDR1 and CDR2 are SNHLY and FYNNEI. In DNA form, the CDR3 reads TGTGCCAGCGTAAGACAGGGCCCTAGCTCCTATAATTCACCCCTCCACTTT. This translates into CASVRQGPSSYNSPLHF.

The chain's CDR3 is CASSGSQGAREKLFF. The CDR3, as DNA: TGCGCCAGCAGCGGATCACAGGGTGCGCGGGAAAAACTGTTTTTT. The chain carries TRBV5-1 and TRBJ1-4, with D possibly being TRBD1 (6 bases). V was trimmed by 4 bases and J by 8 bases, leaving 18 bases between them. CDR1 and CDR2 from the germline V gene are SGHRS and YFSETQ. The CDR3 has 15 residues.